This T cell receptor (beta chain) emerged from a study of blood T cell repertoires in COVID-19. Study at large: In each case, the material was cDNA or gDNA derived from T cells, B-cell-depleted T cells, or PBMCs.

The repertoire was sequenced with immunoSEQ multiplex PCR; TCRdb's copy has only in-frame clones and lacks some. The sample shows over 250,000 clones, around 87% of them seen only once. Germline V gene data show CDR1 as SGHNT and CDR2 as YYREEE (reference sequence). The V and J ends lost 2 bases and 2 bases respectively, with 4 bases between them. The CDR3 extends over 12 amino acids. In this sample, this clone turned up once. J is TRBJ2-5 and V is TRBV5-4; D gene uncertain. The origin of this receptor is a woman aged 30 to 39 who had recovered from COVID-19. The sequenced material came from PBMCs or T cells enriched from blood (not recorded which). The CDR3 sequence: CASSFQQETQYF. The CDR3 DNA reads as TGTGCCAGCAGCTTCCAGCAAGAGACCCAGTACTTC.